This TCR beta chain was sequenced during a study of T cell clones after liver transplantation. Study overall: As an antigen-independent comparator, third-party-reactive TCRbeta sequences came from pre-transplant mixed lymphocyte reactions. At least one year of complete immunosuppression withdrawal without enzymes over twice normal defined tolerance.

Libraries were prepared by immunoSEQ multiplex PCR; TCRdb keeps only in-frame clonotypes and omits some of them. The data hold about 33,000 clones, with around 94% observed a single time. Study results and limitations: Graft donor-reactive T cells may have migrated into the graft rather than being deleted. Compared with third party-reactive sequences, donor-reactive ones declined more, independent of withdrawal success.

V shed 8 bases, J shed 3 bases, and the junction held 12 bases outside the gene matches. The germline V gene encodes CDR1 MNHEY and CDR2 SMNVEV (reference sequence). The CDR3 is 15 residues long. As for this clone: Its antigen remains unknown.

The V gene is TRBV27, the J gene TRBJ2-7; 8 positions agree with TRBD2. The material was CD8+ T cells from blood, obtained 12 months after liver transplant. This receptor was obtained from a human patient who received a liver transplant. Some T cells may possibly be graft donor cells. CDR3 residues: CASSPLVAGFYEQYF. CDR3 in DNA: TGTGCCAGCTCCCCCCTAGTAGCGGGATTCTACGAGCAGTACTTC.